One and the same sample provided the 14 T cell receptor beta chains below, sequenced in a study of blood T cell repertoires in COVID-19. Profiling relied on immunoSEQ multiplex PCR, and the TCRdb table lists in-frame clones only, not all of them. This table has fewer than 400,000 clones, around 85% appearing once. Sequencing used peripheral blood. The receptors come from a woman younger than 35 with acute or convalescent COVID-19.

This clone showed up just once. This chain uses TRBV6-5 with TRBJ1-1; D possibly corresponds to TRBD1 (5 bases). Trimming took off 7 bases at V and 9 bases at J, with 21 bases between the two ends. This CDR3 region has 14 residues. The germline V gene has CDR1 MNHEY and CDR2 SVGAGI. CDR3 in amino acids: CASTDSRRPAKAFF. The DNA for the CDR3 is TGTGCCAGCACCGACAGCCGCCGGCCAGCGAAAGCTTTCTTT.

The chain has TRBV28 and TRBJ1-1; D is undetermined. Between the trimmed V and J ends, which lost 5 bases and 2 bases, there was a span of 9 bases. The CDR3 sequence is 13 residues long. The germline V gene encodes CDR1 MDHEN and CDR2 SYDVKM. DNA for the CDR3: TGTGCCAGCAGTAGCGGGAGCAACACTGAAGCTTTCTTT. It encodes CASSSGSNTEAFF.

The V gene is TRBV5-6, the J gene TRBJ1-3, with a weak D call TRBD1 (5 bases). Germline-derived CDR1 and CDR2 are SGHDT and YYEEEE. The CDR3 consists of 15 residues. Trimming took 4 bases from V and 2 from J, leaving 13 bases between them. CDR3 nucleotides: TGTGCCAGCAGCCCACCTGCAGGGCCTGGAAACACCATATATTTT. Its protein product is CASSPPAGPGNTIYF.

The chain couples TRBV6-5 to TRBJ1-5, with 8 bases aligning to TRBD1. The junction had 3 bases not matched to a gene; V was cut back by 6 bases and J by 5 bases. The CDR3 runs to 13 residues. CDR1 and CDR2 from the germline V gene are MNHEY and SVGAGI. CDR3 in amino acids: CASSPDRDQPQHF. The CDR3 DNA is TGTGCCAGCAGCCCGGACAGGGATCAGCCCCAGCATTTT.

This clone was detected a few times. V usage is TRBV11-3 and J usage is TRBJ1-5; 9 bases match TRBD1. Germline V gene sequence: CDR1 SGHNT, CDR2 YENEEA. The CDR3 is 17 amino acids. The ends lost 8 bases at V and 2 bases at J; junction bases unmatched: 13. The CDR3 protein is CASGGQGSIYGNQPQHF. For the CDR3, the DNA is TGTGCCAGCGGAGGACAGGGGAGCATATATGGCAATCAGCCCCAGCATTTT.

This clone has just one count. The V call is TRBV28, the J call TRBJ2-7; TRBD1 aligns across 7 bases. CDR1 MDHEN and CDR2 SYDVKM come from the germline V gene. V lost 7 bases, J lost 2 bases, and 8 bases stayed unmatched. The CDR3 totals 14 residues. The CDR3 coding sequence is TGTGCCAGCAAACAACCCGGGACAGCCTACGAGCAGTACTTC. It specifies CASKQPGTAYEQYF. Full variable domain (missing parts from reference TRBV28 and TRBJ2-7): DVKVTQSSRYLVKRTGEKVFLECVQDMDHENMFWYRQDPGLGLRLIYFSYDVKMKEKGDIPEGYSVSREKKERFSLILESASTNQTSMYLCASKQPGTAYEQYFGPGTRLTVT.

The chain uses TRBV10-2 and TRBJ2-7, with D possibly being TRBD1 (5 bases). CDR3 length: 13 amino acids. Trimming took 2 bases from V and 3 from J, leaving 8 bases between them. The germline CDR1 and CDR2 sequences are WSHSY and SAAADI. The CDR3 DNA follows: TGCGCCAGCAGTGAGGGGGCAGACTACGAGCAGTACTTC. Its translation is CASSEGADYEQYF.

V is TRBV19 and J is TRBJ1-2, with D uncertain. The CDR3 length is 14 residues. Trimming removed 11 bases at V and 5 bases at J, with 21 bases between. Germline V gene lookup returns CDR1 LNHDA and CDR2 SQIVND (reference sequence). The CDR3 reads CASIPGSGWYGYTF. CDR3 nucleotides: TGTGCCTCAATACCTGGGTCGGGTTGGTATGGCTACACCTTC. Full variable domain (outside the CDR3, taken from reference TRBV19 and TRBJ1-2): DGGITQSPKYLFRKEGQNVTLSCEQNLNHDAMYWYRQDPGQGLRLIYYSQIVNDFQKGDIAEGYSVSREKKESFPLTVTSAQKNPTAFYLCASIPGSGWYGYTFGSGTRLTVV.

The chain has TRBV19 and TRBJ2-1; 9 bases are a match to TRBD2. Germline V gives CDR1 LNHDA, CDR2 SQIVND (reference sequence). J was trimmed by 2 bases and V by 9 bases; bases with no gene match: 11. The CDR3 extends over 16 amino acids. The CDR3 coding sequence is TGTGCCAGCCCTGGTTGGGGCGGGGGGGCCTACAATGAGCAGTTCTTC. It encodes CASPGWGGGAYNEQFF.

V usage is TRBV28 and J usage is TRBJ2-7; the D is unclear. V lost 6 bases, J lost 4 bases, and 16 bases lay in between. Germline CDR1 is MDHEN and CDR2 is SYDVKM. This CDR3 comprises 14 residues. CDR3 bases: TGTGCCAGCAGCCACCCGCCGCTAGATTACGAGCAGTACTTC. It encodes CASSHPPLDYEQYF.

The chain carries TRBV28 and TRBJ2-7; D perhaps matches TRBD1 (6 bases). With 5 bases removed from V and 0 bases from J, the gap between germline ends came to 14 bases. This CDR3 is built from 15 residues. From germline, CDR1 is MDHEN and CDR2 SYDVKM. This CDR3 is CASSQDSSNSYEQYF. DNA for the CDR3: TGTGCCAGCAGTCAGGACAGCTCGAACTCCTACGAGCAGTACTTC.

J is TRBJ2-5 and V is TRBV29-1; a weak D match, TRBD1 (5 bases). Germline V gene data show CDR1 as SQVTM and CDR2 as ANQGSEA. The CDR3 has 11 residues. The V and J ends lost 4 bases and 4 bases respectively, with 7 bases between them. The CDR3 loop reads CSVVRGETQYF. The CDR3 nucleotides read TGCAGCGTTGTTAGGGGAGAGACCCAGTACTTC. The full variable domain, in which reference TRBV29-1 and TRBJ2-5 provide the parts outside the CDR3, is SAVISQKPSRDICQRGTSLTIQCQVDSQVTMMFWYRQQPGQSLTLIATANQGSEATYESGFVIDKFPISRPNLTFSTLTVSNMSPEDSSIYLCSVVRGETQYFGPGTRLLVL.

The CDR3, as DNA: TGTGCCAGCAGCGTAGGGGGGGGAGCCCAAGAGACCCAGTACTTC. Translating gives CASSVGGGAQETQYF. This sequence joins TRBV9 and TRBJ2-5; TRBD2 aligns across 7 bases. There are 15 residues in the CDR3. Germline CDR1 reads SGDLS; CDR2 reads YYNGEE. With 0 bases clipped from V and 1 base from J, the junction kept 3 bases outside the gene matches. The full variable domain, with the rest looked up from reference TRBV9 and TRBJ2-5, is DSGVTQTPKHLITATGQRVTLRCSPRSGDLSVYWYQQSLDQGLQFLIQYYNGEERAKGNILERFSAQQFPDLHSELNLSSLELGDSALYFCASSVGGGAQETQYFGPGTRLLVL.

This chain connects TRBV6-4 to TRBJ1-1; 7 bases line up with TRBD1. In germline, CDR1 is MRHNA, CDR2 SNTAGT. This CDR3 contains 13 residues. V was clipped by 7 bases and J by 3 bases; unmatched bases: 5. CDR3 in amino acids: CASNPTGDTEAFF. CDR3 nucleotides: TGTGCCAGCAATCCTACAGGGGACACTGAAGCTTTCTTT.